The 20 T cell receptor beta chains below come from one sample, sequenced in a study of CD4 T cells in relation to SARS-CoV-2 and coronaviruses (dated by TCRdb to about 2021). Library method: the immunoSEQ multiplex PCR assay. TCRdb provides this immuneACCESS table in a form limited to in-frame rearrangements. Some clones are lacking; in checked studies, under half of them reflect an unresolved V gene, and why the rest are absent is not known. For this sample there are over 20,000 clones; around 67% appear just once. Of the sample, 18% is held by the ten largest clones. These receptors' antigens are unknown. CD4+ T cells from unexposed donors were collected before the COVID-19 pandemic (2011-2018). After less than eleven days of culture, CD4+ T cells were isolated with the EasySep CD4+ T cell isolation kit. Input material: CD4+ T cells from PBMCs, cultured in vitro. The receptors shown here come from a human donor in good health.

This sequence joins TRBV30 and TRBJ1-2; a weak D match, TRBD1 (6 bases). This CDR3 comprises 13 residues. Germline V gene sequence: CDR1 GTSNPN, CDR2 SVGIG (reference sequence). Trimming pared 3 bases from V and 6 bases from J, leaving 14 bases between. The CDR3 sequence: CAWRTDRRDGYTF. Here the CDR3 DNA reads TGTGCCTGGAGAACGGACAGACGAGATGGCTACACCTTC.

The CDR3 loop reads CASSQNPGQETQYF. The CDR3 bases are TGTGCCAGCAGCCAAAACCCGGGCCAGGAGACCCAGTACTTC. V gene TRBV3-1 (or the pseudogene TRBV3-2) combines with J gene TRBJ2-5; D not resolved. Trimming pared 2 bases from V and 5 bases from J, leaving 12 bases between. Germline V gene data show CDR1 as LGHDT and CDR2 as YNNKEL (reference sequence). The CDR3 extends over 14 amino acids.

The rearrangement joins TRBV24-1 to TRBJ2-1; D possibly corresponds to TRBD2 (5 bases). The CDR3 runs 11 residues. Germline V CDR1 and CDR2: KGHDR, SFDVKD. V lost 3 bases to trimming and J lost 10 bases, with 6 bases between them. The CDR3 DNA reads as TGTGCCACCAGTGATACGGGGGAGCAGTTCTTC. Its protein is CATSDTGEQFF.

V is TRBV11-3 and J is TRBJ2-3; TRBD1 agrees at 10 bases. Germline lookup yields CDR1 SGHNT and CDR2 YENEEA. The CDR3 totals 16 residues. V lost 7 bases, J lost 6 bases, and 13 bases stayed unmatched. The CDR3 DNA is TGTGCCAGCACGTCTGACAGGGGGCTCGCAAGGGATACGCAGTATTTT. Its translation: CASTSDRGLARDTQYF.

The chain couples TRBV27 to TRBJ2-7; 7 bases fit TRBD2. CDR3 length: 14 amino acids. V shed 3 bases and J 3 bases; nucleotides not matched to a gene: 5. Per germline, CDR1 MNHEY and CDR2 SMNVEV (reference sequence). The chain's CDR3 is CASSLREGLYEQYF. CDR3 nucleotide sequence: TGTGCCAGCAGTTTGAGGGAGGGCCTCTACGAGCAGTACTTC.

V is TRBV4-2 and J is TRBJ2-5; TRBD2 matches 7 bases. The CDR3 runs 16 residues. Germline V gives CDR1 LGHNA, CDR2 YNFKEQ. Germline trimming cut 0 bases from V and 4 bases from J; bases unmatched to any gene: 8. Written as DNA, the CDR3 is TGTGCCAGCAGCCAAGAGCTGGCTAGCGGAGGAGAGACCCAGTACTTC. Residues: CASSQELASGGETQYF.

This clone has just one count. The rearrangement links TRBV20-1 to TRBJ2-7; D is undetermined. V was clipped by 1 base and J by 7 bases, with 8 bases between them. CDR1 and CDR2 from the germline V gene are DFQATT and SNEGSKA (reference sequence). The CDR3 is 11 amino acids. CDR3 DNA sequence: TGCAGTGCTAGAGTCCAGGCTGAGCAGTACTTC. It is translated as CSARVQAEQYF.

This rearrangement joins TRBV5-1 to TRBJ2-3, with 7 bases fitting TRBD1. The CDR3 sequence is 16 residues long. Germline V gene sequence: CDR1 SGHRS, CDR2 YFSETQ. The junction had 10 bases not matched to a gene; V was cut back by 0 bases and J by 6 bases. In DNA form, the CDR3 reads TGCGCCAGCAGCTTGGGGACAGGTTGGGACGAGGATACGCAGTATTTT. Its translation: CASSLGTGWDEDTQYF. Full variable domain (rest looked up from reference TRBV5-1 and TRBJ2-3): KAGVTQTPRYLIKTRGQQVTLSCSPISGHRSVSWYQQTPGQGLQFLFEYFSETQRNKGNFPGRFSGRQFSNSRSEMNVSTLELGDSALYLCASSLGTGWDEDTQYFGPGTRLTVL.

The table lists this clone with a count of one. CDR3: CASSPTGGGTEAFF. For the CDR3, the DNA is TGTGCCAGCAGCCCTACAGGGGGCGGGACTGAAGCTTTCTTT. The chain recombines TRBV7-3 with TRBJ1-1; TRBD1 agrees at 9 bases. Germline assignment: CDR1 SGHTA and CDR2 FQGTGA. The CDR3 covers 14 residues. J was trimmed by 5 bases and V by 5 bases; bases with no gene match: 6.

The chain links TRBV19 to TRBJ1-2; 7 positions agree with TRBD1. The CDR3 totals 15 residues. Germline trimming cut 5 bases from V and 8 bases from J; bases unmatched to any gene: 14. The germline V gene encodes CDR1 LNHDA and CDR2 SQIVND (reference sequence). This chain's CDR3 is CASSSRQGATGGYTF. CDR3 coding DNA: TGTGCCAGTAGTTCTCGACAGGGCGCCACGGGGGGCTACACCTTC.

This chain connects TRBV6-5 to TRBJ1-1, with unresolved D. Trimming removed 3 bases at V and 0 bases at J, with 8 bases between. The germline V gene encodes CDR1 MNHEY and CDR2 SVGAGI. This CDR3 comprises 14 residues. The CDR3 reads CASSYLGMNTEAFF. CDR3 sequence (DNA): TGTGCCAGCAGTTATTTGGGAATGAACACTGAAGCTTTCTTT.

The J gene is TRBJ2-7, the V gene TRBV3-1 (or the pseudogene TRBV3-2), with TRBD2 as a possible D gene (7 bases). CDR1 and CDR2 (germline): LGHDT, YNNKEL (reference sequence). This CDR3 has 13 amino acids. The V and J ends lost 3 bases and 6 bases respectively, with 12 bases between them. Written as DNA, the CDR3 is TGTGCCAGCAGCCAGGGGGAGGGGGTCGAGCAGTACTTC. It encodes CASSQGEGVEQYF.

The rearrangement joins TRBV11-3 to TRBJ1-1, with 8 bases that match TRBD1. V shed 5 bases and J 4 bases; nucleotides not matched to a gene: 6. Per germline, CDR1 SGHNT and CDR2 YENEEA. The CDR3 contains 14 residues. DNA for the CDR3: TGTGCCAGCAGCCCCAGGACAGGGTCCACTGAAGCTTTCTTT. Translated, it gives CASSPRTGSTEAFF.

V usage is TRBV5-6 and J usage is TRBJ2-2; a weak D match, TRBD1 (5 bases). This CDR3 has 13 residues. Germline V CDR1 and CDR2: SGHDT, YYEEEE. The V gene lost 4 bases and the J gene lost 5 bases, with 9 bases spanning the gap. The CDR3 DNA reads TGTGCCAGCAGCCCGACAGAAACCGGGGAGCTGTTTTTT. Amino acid sequence: CASSPTETGELFF. The variable domain in full, completed from reference TRBV5-6 and TRBJ2-2, reads DAGVTQSPTHLIKTRGQQVTLRCSPKSGHDTVSWYQQALGQGPQFIFQYYEEEERQRGNFPDRFSGHQFPNYSSELNVNALLLGDSALYLCASSPTETGELFFGEGSRLTVL.

This clone was seen only a few times. This sequence joins TRBV7-9 and TRBJ2-5; 7 bases line up with TRBD1. The CDR3 length is 16 residues. The junction had 10 bases not matched to a gene; V was cut back by 3 bases and J by 3 bases. Germline loops: CDR1 SEHNR, CDR2 FQNEAQ (reference sequence). CDR3 sequence: CASSFGWTGGKETQYF. For the CDR3, the DNA is TGTGCCAGCAGCTTCGGTTGGACAGGAGGTAAAGAGACCCAGTACTTC.

The rearrangement links TRBV5-1 to TRBJ2-7; 11 bases match TRBD1. The CDR3 sequence is 14 residues long. The germline V gene encodes CDR1 SGHRS and CDR2 YFSETQ. The V and J ends lost 4 bases and 7 bases, in that order; junction bases with no gene match: 7. The CDR3 reads CASSPGTGGREQYF. Here the CDR3 DNA reads TGCGCCAGCAGCCCCGGGACAGGGGGGCGAGAGCAGTACTTC.

J is TRBJ2-5 and V is TRBV28; D is unclear. The CDR3 runs 13 residues. Trimming left V 6 bases short and J 0 bases short, with 8 bases between. The germline gives CDR1 MDHEN, CDR2 SYDVKM. The CDR3 is CASSPWDQETQYF. The CDR3 DNA follows: TGTGCCAGCAGCCCCTGGGACCAAGAGACCCAGTACTTC.

With regard to this clone: Its ends do not fully match the called genes, so a read error is possible. The genes are TRBV7-9 and TRBJ2-1; D remains unclear. Per germline, CDR1 SEHNR and CDR2 FQNEAQ (reference sequence). The CDR3 loop spans 10 amino acids. In DNA, the CDR3 is TGTGCCAGCAGCTTAGTTGGCCTGATCTTC. Its translation: CASSLVGLIF.

The V and J genes are TRBV28 and TRBJ2-1; D remains unclear. V was clipped by 5 bases and J by 5 bases, with 7 bases between them. The length of the CDR3 is 12 residues. Germline CDR1 MDHEN, CDR2 SYDVKM. CDR3 amino acids: CASSQDNNEQFF. DNA of the CDR3: TGTGCCAGCAGTCAAGATAACAATGAGCAGTTCTTC.

This chain links TRBV28 with TRBJ1-1; D remains ambiguous. Germline CDR1 is MDHEN and CDR2 is SYDVKM. V lost 5 bases and J 0 bases, leaving 13 bases between the germline ends. The CDR3 extends over 15 amino acids. CDR3 sequence: CASSPGPGMNTEAFF. CDR3 nucleotides: TGTGCCAGCAGTCCCGGACCGGGGATGAACACTGAAGCTTTCTTT.